A selection of T cell receptor beta chains follows, all from one sample in a study of cytomegalovirus exposure and HLA in healthy donors. Libraries were prepared by immunoSEQ multiplex PCR; TCRdb keeps only in-frame clonotypes and omits some of them. The top ten hold 0.69% of the sample, which has around 80,000 clones, approximately 95% seen once. The sequenced sample was PBMCs. The receptors stem from a woman between 18 and 29 years old in good health and CMV-seronegative. CDR3s include the opening cysteine and the closing phenylalanine or tryptophan. A D gene is named only where the DNA matches it firmly. Expanded clones are given a class, and other clones once, few, many or no size at all.

cdr3_aa | cdr3_nt | d_call | j_call | v_call | clone_size
CASSVGQGWNQPQHF | TGTGCCAGCAGCGTGGGACAGGGGTGGAATCAGCCCCAGCATTTT | TRBD1 | TRBJ1-5 | TRBV5-8 | -
CASSQVTVTNTEAFF | TGTGCCAGCAGCCAAGTTACAGTAACGAACACTGAAGCTTTCTTT | - | TRBJ1-1 | TRBV14 | -
CASSGFVQRPSNYGYTF | TGTGCCAGTAGTGGTTTCGTCCAGCGACCCTCTAACTATGGCTACACCTTC | - | TRBJ1-2 | TRBV19 | -
CATSRDRLVGAGPLHF | TGTGCCACCAGCAGAGATCGGTTGGTGGGCGCAGGGCCCCTCCACTTT | - | TRBJ1-6 | TRBV15 | -
CASSLPTTLSEAFF | TGTGCCAGCAGTTTACCTACTACACTCTCTGAAGCTTTCTTT | - | TRBJ1-1 | TRBV28 | -
CASTRGTVEGQNIQYF | TGTGCCAGCACTAGAGGTACGGTGGAGGGCCAAAACATTCAGTACTTC | - | TRBJ2-4 | TRBV25-1 | -
CASSLAGTGNQPQHF | TGTGCCAGCAGCTTAGCCGGGACAGGGAATCAGCCCCAGCATTTT | TRBD1 | TRBJ1-5 | TRBV7-6 | -
CASTGLAGAAEQFF | TGTGCCAGCACGGGACTAGCGGGAGCCGCTGAGCAGTTCTTC | TRBD2 | TRBJ2-1 | TRBV2 | -
CASSLLGQGAGYEQYF | TGTGCCAGCAGCTTATTGGGACAGGGGGCAGGCTACGAGCAGTACTTC | TRBD1 | TRBJ2-7 | TRBV13 | -
CASSQSLKKGFTNTEAFF | TGCGCCAGCAGCCAATCATTGAAAAAGGGGTTTACGAACACTGAAGCTTTCTTT | - | TRBJ1-1 | TRBV4-3 | -
CASSYRDTYSPLHF | TGTGCCAGCAGTTACCGGGACACCTATTCACCCCTCCACTTT | - | TRBJ1-6 | TRBV6-5 | -
CASSSKDRGYGYTF | TGTGCCAGCAGCTCCAAGGACAGGGGCTATGGCTACACCTTC | TRBD1 | TRBJ1-2 | TRBV5-5 | -
CASSYWTGGEAETQYF | TGTGCCAGCAGCTATTGGACAGGGGGGGAGGCAGAGACCCAGTACTTC | TRBD1 | TRBJ2-5 | TRBV7-6 | -
CASSVGTGPNTGELFF | TGTGCCAGCAGTGTGGGGACAGGGCCTAACACCGGGGAGCTGTTTTTT | TRBD1 | TRBJ2-2 | TRBV25-1 | -
CASSLALAGAGANVLTF | TGTGCCAGCAGCTTAGCGCTGGCGGGGGCGGGGGCCAACGTCCTGACTTTC | - | TRBJ2-6 | TRBV7-2 | -
CSVERQGAYTEAFF | TGCAGCGTGGAAAGACAGGGGGCGTACACTGAAGCTTTCTTT | TRBD1 | TRBJ1-1 | TRBV29-1 | -
CASSLRDRGPLGGYTF | TGTGCCAGCAGCTTAAGGGACAGGGGGCCCCTTGGGGGCTACACCTTC | TRBD1 | TRBJ1-2 | TRBV13 | -
CASSGPATGGDEQFF | TGCGCCAGCAGTGGGCCCGCGACAGGGGGCGATGAGCAGTTCTTC | TRBD1 | TRBJ2-1 | TRBV10-1 | -
CAWSVLASTDTQYF | TGTGCCTGGAGTGTCCTAGCGAGCACAGATACGCAGTATTTT | - | TRBJ2-3 | TRBV30 | -
CASSFLSSGPSDTQYF | TGCGCCAGCAGCTTCCTTTCAAGCGGGCCCTCAGATACGCAGTATTTT | - | TRBJ2-3 | TRBV5-1 | -
CASSPFRGEKLFF | TGTGCCAGCTCACCATTCAGGGGCGAAAAACTGTTTTTT | - | TRBJ1-4 | TRBV18 | -
CASSLHSQQETQYF | TGCGCCAGCAGCTTGCATTCGCAGCAAGAGACCCAGTACTTC | - | TRBJ2-5 | TRBV5-1 | -
CASSSFSAGLEGEAFF | TGTGCCAGCAGCTCATTCTCTGCAGGATTGGAGGGTGAAGCTTTCTTT | - | TRBJ1-1 | TRBV11-2 | -
CASSSPGQGDTQYF | TGTGCCAGCAGTTCTCCGGGACAGGGGGATACCCAGTACTTC | TRBD1 | TRBJ2-5 | TRBV28 | -
CASSRAATSVADTQYF | TGCGCCAGCAGCCGAGCCGCGACTAGCGTCGCAGATACGCAGTATTTT | TRBD2 | TRBJ2-3 | TRBV5-1 | -
CASTGSDNSPLHF | TGTGCCAGTACAGGGAGCGATAATTCACCCCTCCACTTT | - | TRBJ1-6 | TRBV6-5 | once
CASSVDRVGNSPLHF | TGTGCCAGCAGCGTAGACAGGGTGGGTAATTCACCCCTCCACTTT | - | TRBJ1-6 | TRBV9 | few